This T cell receptor beta chain was recorded in a study of blood T cells in healthy people across ages. Study-wide results and caveats: Relative to aged donors, long-lived donors carried more naive CD4+ cells and displayed higher diversity. TCR beta diversity correlated strongly with naive T cell percentage.

Of note for this clonotype: Its antigen remains unidentified.

A second PCR, run for about 7 to 11 cycles, used a sample-barcoded 5' primer plus a J-beta primer mix. A 12-random-nucleotide template-switch adaptor tagged each cDNA molecule. Each CDR3 protein is one row after TCRdb ran MiXCR on the 5' RACE reads. The table lists about 1.8 million distinct CDR3 sequences, approximately 50% of them singletons. CDR1 is SGHTA, CDR2 FQGNSA, per germline. V was cut by 7 bases and J by 0 bases, with 10 bases left in between. The CDR3 is 13 amino acids. PBMCs, at least 6.5 million per sample, were isolated. The receptor was derived from a woman in her thirties or forties in good health. The rearrangement joins TRBV7-2 to TRBJ2-7; D ambiguous. Sequenced sample: blood. For the CDR3, the DNA is TGTGCCAGCAAGCAATACCGCTCCTACGAGCAGTACTTC. The encoded protein is CASKQYRSYEQYF.